Each of the 2 T cell receptor beta chains below was sequenced from the same sample in a study of monozygotic twins with cystic fibrosis. Clones were sequenced by immunoSEQ multiplex PCR, and TCRdb holds only the in-frame ones, with some missing. The sample includes around 27,000 clones, over 75% of them seen just once. Material: blood. These receptors all stem from a girl aged 2 to 10 with cystic fibrosis.

The chain uses TRBV2 and TRBJ2-7; maybe TRBD2 (6 bases). Trimming removed 1 base from V and 2 bases from J, with 12 bases in between. CDR3 length equals 15 residues. Looked up from germline, CDR1 is SNHLY and CDR2 is FYNNEI. This CDR3 reads CASSEVRTTTYEQYF. The CDR3, as DNA: TGTGCCAGCAGTGAAGTTCGGACTACTACCTACGAGCAGTACTTC.

The rearrangement joins TRBV9 to TRBJ2-7, with 9 bases aligning to TRBD1. J lost 3 bases, V lost 4 bases, and 11 bases had no gene match. CDR1 is SGDLS, CDR2 YYNGEE, per germline. The CDR3 consists of 16 residues. CDR3 in amino acids: CASSHGAQTGGYEQYF. The CDR3 DNA sequence: TGTGCCAGCAGCCATGGAGCCCAGACAGGGGGCTACGAGCAGTACTTC.